Listed below are T cell receptor beta chains from one sample, sequenced in a study of cytomegalovirus exposure and HLA in healthy donors. Method: immunoSEQ multiplex PCR; TCRdb's copy keeps in-frame clones and lacks some. The sample carries 180,000 or so clones, approximately 81% recorded once. Specimen: PBMCs. The receptors derive from a male donor in good health and CMV-seronegative. Both conserved end residues are part of each CDR3. D genes are given only for firm matches. A row's size may be missing; if present it is once, few, many or a size class.

TGTGCCAGTAGTATAGGGACAGACCCAGGCAATCAGCCCCAGCATTTT CASSIGTDPGNQPQHF NA TRBJ1-5 NA TRBV19
TGTGCCACCAGCAGAGACACAGGTTCTACTAATGAAAAACTGTTTTTT CATSRDTGSTNEKLFF NA TRBJ1-4 NA TRBV15
TGTGCCTGGGAGGAGACTGCTGAGCAGTTCTTC CAWEETAEQFF NA TRBJ2-1 NA TRBV30
TGTGCCAGCAGTGTTCGCGCTGCCTACGAGCAGTACTTC CASSVRAAYEQYF NA TRBJ2-7 NA TRBV2
TGTGCCATCAGTCCGGACAGGGGCCCTTCGCCCCAGCATTTT CAISPDRGPSPQHF NA TRBJ1-5 TRBD1 TRBV10-3
TGCAGCGTTCGCCCAGGGGCCGCTGAAGCTTTCTTT CSVRPGAAEAFF NA TRBJ1-1 NA TRBV29-1
TGTGCCAGCAGCCTTGACCCGTTAAGGGGTACTGAAGCTTTCTTT CASSLDPLRGTEAFF NA TRBJ1-1 NA TRBV5-6
TGTGCCAGCAGTGAACTTTTAGTTACGGAGACCCAGTACTTC CASSELLVTETQYF NA TRBJ2-5 NA TRBV2
TGTGCCGTAAGCGGGGGAATCTCTGGGGCCAACGTCCTGACTTTC CAVSGGISGANVLTF NA TRBJ2-6 TRBD2 TRBV2
TGTGCCAGCAGCCAGCCACAGGAAAGACGCAATCAGCCCCAGCATTTT CASSQPQERRNQPQHF NA TRBJ1-5 NA TRBV4-2
TGTGCCAGCAGGGGCAGCTCCTACGAGCAGTACTTC CASRGSSYEQYF NA TRBJ2-7 NA TRBV28
TGTGCCTGGAGTGGGGCAGGGAGGGAGACCCAGTACTTC CAWSGAGRETQYF NA TRBJ2-5 NA TRBV30
TGTGCCAGCAGTGAATATATCGGGGACAGGGATAGGAATGAAAAACTGTTTTTT CASSEYIGDRDRNEKLFF NA TRBJ1-4 TRBD1 TRBV25-1
TGTGCCAGCAGTTACGGACAGGGTTCGGGTTCACCCCTCCACTTT CASSYGQGSGSPLHF NA TRBJ1-6 TRBD1 TRBV6-5
TGTGCCAGCAGGGACAGACTGGGGCAAGAGACCCAGTACTTC CASRDRLGQETQYF once TRBJ2-5 NA TRBV7-6
TGTGCCAGCAGCCCCCGACAGGGTAGTTTCGGAAACACCATATATTTT CASSPRQGSFGNTIYF NA TRBJ1-3 TRBD1 TRBV14
TGTGCCAGCAGCGTAGGAGGGACAGGTGACTCCTATGGCTACACCTTC CASSVGGTGDSYGYTF once TRBJ1-2 TRBD1 TRBV9
TGTGCCTGGACAGGGGGCTCAGCCTACGAGCAGTACTTC CAWTGGSAYEQYF NA TRBJ2-7 TRBD1 TRBV30
TGCGCCAGCAGCGCAGACAGGGTCCAGCCCCAGCATTTT CASSADRVQPQHF few TRBJ1-5 TRBD1 TRBV4-3
TGTGCCAGCAGCACGAGGACAGGGATGAGCGGGGCCAACGTCCTGACTTTC CASSTRTGMSGANVLTF NA TRBJ2-6 TRBD1 TRBV7-9
TGTGCCAGCAGTGAGGGACAGGGCCTTGGGGCTTTCTTT CASSEGQGLGAFF NA TRBJ1-1 TRBD1 TRBV6-1
TGTGCCAGCAAGTTGGACAGTAACACCGGGGAGCTGTTTTTT CASKLDSNTGELFF NA TRBJ2-2 NA TRBV9
TGTGCCAGCAGCAGCGGGCCCTACGGTCGCGAGCAGTACTTC CASSSGPYGREQYF NA TRBJ2-7 NA TRBV28
TGTGCCAGCAGCCCACAGGGTAACTATGGCTACACCTTC CASSPQGNYGYTF few TRBJ1-2 NA TRBV6-6
TGTGCCAGCAGCTTAGAACTCGGAGAAAGGGGTGGCTACACCTTC CASSLELGERGGYTF NA TRBJ1-2 NA TRBV7-9
TGTGCCAGCAGTTACGGGACTAGTTTCGCAGATACGCAGTATTTT CASSYGTSFADTQYF NA TRBJ2-3 TRBD2 TRBV6-5
TGTGCCAGCAGCCTCGACAGGGTCAGGTACAATGAGCAGTTCTTC CASSLDRVRYNEQFF NA TRBJ2-1 TRBD1 TRBV5-4
TGTGCCAGCAGCACCACCATAGCGGGAGGTACCTACAATGAGCAGTTCTTC CASSTTIAGGTYNEQFF NA TRBJ2-1 TRBD2 TRBV11-3
TGTGCCAGCGGGAAGGACGGGGGAACTGAAGCTTTCTTT CASGKDGGTEAFF NA TRBJ1-1 NA TRBV7-2
TGTGCCAGCAGCAAGGGACTAGCGGGAGCCGGGGAGCTGTTTTTT CASSKGLAGAGELFF NA TRBJ2-2 TRBD2 TRBV5-4
TGCAGCGTCGGCTCGGGGGGGGGAGAGACCCAGTACTTC CSVGSGGGETQYF NA TRBJ2-5 TRBD2 TRBV29-1
TGTGCCAGCAGCCCCCGTATAGGAGCGTTCGAGCAGTACTTC CASSPRIGAFEQYF NA TRBJ2-7 NA TRBV9
TGTGCCAGCAGCGAAGGACAGGGCTCCCCACGGCCCTACGAGCAGTACTTC CASSEGQGSPRPYEQYF NA TRBJ2-7 TRBD1 TRBV7-2
TGCGCCAGCAGCCAAGTGGGAAGGGAGGTGACAGATACGCAGTATTTT CASSQVGREVTDTQYF NA TRBJ2-3 NA TRBV4-1
TGTGCCACCAGCAGAGTTTTCCGAGCGGGGTTTGGAGATACGCAGTATTTT CATSRVFRAGFGDTQYF NA TRBJ2-3 TRBD2 TRBV15
TGCGCCAGCAGCCAAGGGGGCATGGGCTATGGCTACACCTTC CASSQGGMGYGYTF NA TRBJ1-2 NA TRBV4-1
TGCGCCAGCAGCGGGGGACTAGCGGGGCACAATGAGCAGTTCTTC CASSGGLAGHNEQFF NA TRBJ2-1 TRBD2 TRBV5-1